This T cell receptor (beta chain) appears in the sequencing data of a study of T cells in localized non-small cell lung cancer. Regarding the study as a whole: Across samples, adjacent lung featured a median roughly 60 of the top 100 tumor clones.

This CDR3 has 16 amino acids. From germline, CDR1 is SGHDN and CDR2 FVKESK. Between the trimmed V and J ends, which lost 0 bases and 7 bases, there was a span of 15 bases. On this clone itself: Antigen specificity is unknown.

Data came from immunoSEQ multiplex PCR; TCRdb stores just in-frame clones and leaves some out. In the table there are roughly 2,700 clones, more than 25% of which are singletons. The sequencing here drew on normal lung tissue next to the tumor, taken before any cancer treatment. The chain uses TRBV14 and TRBJ2-2; D remains ambiguous. The receptor comes from an older female donor with stage I squamous cell lung carcinoma. DNA for the CDR3: TGTGCCAGCAGCCAAGAGTGGACGGCGGCAATCGGGGAGCTGTTTTTT. Encoded protein: CASSQEWTAAIGELFF.